Below are 24 T cell receptor beta chains sequenced from a single sample in a study of blood T cell repertoires in COVID-19. TCRdb keeps only in-frame clones here, not all; method: immunoSEQ multiplex PCR. Among about 380,000 clones, more than 75% were seen once, and the ten largest hold 0.9% to 1.5%. Sample: PBMCs or T cells enriched from blood (not recorded which). These receptors came from a woman aged 18 to 35 who had recovered from COVID-19.

The chain couples TRBV15 to TRBJ1-5, with D possibly being TRBD1 (6 bases). Germline V lookup: CDR1 LNHNV, CDR2 YYDKDF (reference sequence). The CDR3 runs 17 residues. V was pared by 2 bases and J by 3 bases, with 17 bases between. The CDR3 nucleotides read TGTGCCACCAGCAGAAACCCCACGAACAGGGCCAATCAGCCCCAGCATTTT. This encodes CATSRNPTNRANQPQHF.

This rearrangement joins TRBV18 to TRBJ2-7; 8 bases align to TRBD1. From germline, CDR1 is KGHSH and CDR2 LQKENI. V dropped 0 bases and J dropped 3; count of bases not matched to a gene: 7. This CDR3 comprises 16 residues. The CDR3 DNA reads TGTGCCAGCTCACCACCGGGCTTGGACAGGGACTACGAGCAGTACTTC. It encodes CASSPPGLDRDYEQYF.

The V gene is TRBV30, the J gene TRBJ1-2; TRBD1 matches 10 bases. The germline V gene encodes CDR1 GTSNPN and CDR2 SVGIG (reference sequence). This CDR3 comprises 17 residues. Trimming cost V 1 base and J 0 bases; bases outside gene matches: 8. The CDR3: CAWSDPGQGPSNYGYTF. CDR3 nucleotide sequence: TGTGCCTGGAGTGACCCGGGACAGGGGCCGTCTAACTATGGCTACACCTTC.

The chain has TRBV30 and TRBJ1-2, with 7 bases identical to TRBD1. J was trimmed by 2 bases and V by 3 bases; bases with no gene match: 9. Germline CDR1 is GTSNPN and CDR2 is SVGIG (reference sequence). The CDR3 length is 15 residues. The CDR3 DNA follows: TGTGCCTGGAGCCCGACGCAGGGGGGAAACTATGGCTACACCTTC. It encodes CAWSPTQGGNYGYTF.

The chain is built from TRBV18 and TRBJ1-1; the D is unclear. Trimming shortened V by 2 bases and J by 7 bases, and 8 bases separated the two germline ends. Germline V gene lookup returns CDR1 KGHSH and CDR2 LQKENI. The CDR3 extends over 12 amino acids. For the CDR3, the DNA is TGTGCCAGCTCACCAGGGTGGAGTGAAGCTTTCTTT. Protein product: CASSPGWSEAFF.

This clone was counted between two and nine times. The chain employs TRBV6-5 and TRBJ1-3, with D perhaps TRBD1 (6 bases). The germline gives CDR1 MNHEY, CDR2 SVGAGI. The CDR3 runs 15 residues. V lost 7 bases and J lost 2, with 15 bases in between. CDR3 coding DNA: TGTGCCAGCACCTCCCTCCAGGGGACTGGAAACACCATATATTTT. This encodes CASTSLQGTGNTIYF.

The chain recombines TRBV5-1 with TRBJ1-4; 7 positions agree with TRBD1. Germline loops: CDR1 SGHRS, CDR2 YFSETQ. Trimming at V came to 4 bases and at J to 5 bases, leaving 5 bases not matched to a gene. The CDR3 runs 14 residues. CDR3 sequence (DNA): TGCGCCAGCAGCGCGGGACAGCAGAATGAAAAACTGTTTTTT. Residues: CASSAGQQNEKLFF.

This chain connects TRBV30 to TRBJ1-6; a weak D match, TRBD1 (6 bases). There are 14 residues in the CDR3. The germline gives CDR1 GTSNPN, CDR2 SVGIG (reference sequence). Trimming stripped 5 bases from V and 7 bases from J, with 15 bases between. For the CDR3, the DNA is TGTGCCTGGGCCGAGGGGGGGAAAAATTCACCCCTCCACTTT. Residues: CAWAEGGKNSPLHF.

This rearrangement joins TRBV6-5 to TRBJ1-2; 7 bases match TRBD1. Trimming removed 2 bases from V and 4 bases from J; junction bases left unmatched: 4. Germline values: CDR1 MNHEY, CDR2 SVGAGI. The CDR3 is 14 residues long. As DNA, the CDR3 is TGTGCCAGCAGTTACGGAGGGGGCGGCTATGGCTACACCTTC. Amino acids: CASSYGGGGYGYTF.

The CDR3 region is CASSWAAGLPYEQYF. CDR3 in DNA: TGTGCCAGCAGTTGGGCCGCGGGACTCCCCTACGAGCAGTACTTC. This sequence joins TRBV27 and TRBJ2-7; tentative D call: TRBD2 (6 bases). Trimming cost V 4 bases and J 2 bases, with 15 bases left between them. Per germline, CDR1 MNHEY and CDR2 SMNVEV (reference sequence). The CDR3 consists of 15 residues.

CDR3 amino acids: CASSLGGLVENIQYF. CDR3 nucleotide sequence: TGTGCCAGCAGCTTGGGAGGACTAGTCGAAAACATTCAGTACTTC. The gene calls are TRBV5-6 and TRBJ2-4; 7 bases map to TRBD2. CDR1 and CDR2 from the germline V gene are SGHDT and YYEEEE. CDR3 length equals 15 residues. Losses at the gene ends were 0 bases for V and 5 bases for J; bases not matched to a gene: 5. The full variable domain, its missing parts supplied by reference TRBV5-6 and TRBJ2-4, is DAGVTQSPTHLIKTRGQQVTLRCSPKSGHDTVSWYQQALGQGPQFIFQYYEEEERQRGNFPDRFSGHQFPNYSSELNVNALLLGDSALYLCASSLGGLVENIQYFGAGTRLSVL.

CDR3 nucleotides: TGTGCCAGCAGTGAGGCAGGGGATTACTTC. It translates to CASSEAGDYF. The V gene is TRBV2, the J gene TRBJ2-7, with a possible D match to TRBD1 (6 bases). Germline V gives CDR1 SNHLY, CDR2 FYNNEI. Trimming removed 3 bases at V and 13 bases at J, with 10 bases between. This CDR3 has 10 residues.

This clone was detected a few times. The chain is built from TRBV5-1 and TRBJ1-3; D is unclear. CDR1 and CDR2 from the germline V gene are SGHRS and YFSETQ. V lost 4 bases and J lost 0, with 14 bases in between. This CDR3 has 16 amino acids. The DNA for the CDR3 is TGCGCCAGCAGCCCGGAGGTGGACCGCTCTGGAAACACCATATATTTT. Translated: CASSPEVDRSGNTIYF.

The chain recombines TRBV7-2 with TRBJ2-1, with TRBD2 matching over 11 bases. Unmatched junction bases numbered 10, after V lost 2 bases and J lost 10 bases. The CDR3 contains 16 residues. Germline CDR1 is SGHTA and CDR2 is FQGNSA. CDR3 nucleotide sequence: TGTGCCAGCAGCTTACTTAGCGGGGGGGCCTTCAGCGAGCAGTTCTTC. Its translation: CASSLLSGGAFSEQFF.

The genes are TRBV9 and TRBJ2-7, with D perhaps matching TRBD1 (6 bases). The CDR3 sequence is 16 residues long. V was shortened by 4 bases and J by 1 base, with 18 bases between the two germline ends. Germline lookup yields CDR1 SGDLS and CDR2 YYNGEE. The CDR3 bases are TGTGCCAGCAGCCAAAATCCCGGGACACCTTCCTACGAGCAGTACTTC. Its translation is CASSQNPGTPSYEQYF.

This chain joins TRBV7-9 and TRBJ1-2; D gene uncertain. Trimming pared 1 base from V and 7 bases from J, leaving 10 bases between. The CDR3 is made up of 13 amino acids. Germline V gene lookup returns CDR1 SEHNR and CDR2 FQNEAQ (reference sequence). As DNA, the CDR3 is TGTGCCAGCAGCTTAGGAGATACGGGTGGCTACACCTTC. This translates into CASSLGDTGGYTF.

The rearrangement joins TRBV10-3 to TRBJ2-7, with 7 bases aligning to TRBD1. The germline CDR1 and CDR2 sequences are ENHRY and SYGVKD. The CDR3 is made up of 15 amino acids. V dropped 3 bases and J dropped 3; count of bases not matched to a gene: 8. This CDR3 reads CAISDSGPGGYEQYF. The DNA for the CDR3 is TGTGCCATCAGTGACTCAGGGCCAGGGGGCTACGAGCAGTACTTC.

V and J are TRBV5-1 and TRBJ2-5; a weak D match, TRBD1 (7 bases). Between the trimmed V and J ends, which lost 4 bases and 7 bases, there was a span of 17 bases. From germline, CDR1 is SGHRS and CDR2 YFSETQ. The CDR3 has 14 amino acids. As DNA, the CDR3 is TGCGCCAGCAGCCAGGAGGGGGCCGGGGGGACCCAGTACTTC. Protein product: CASSQEGAGGTQYF.

The gene calls are TRBV9 and TRBJ2-2; the D is unclear. CDR3 length: 13 residues. Germline V CDR1 and CDR2: SGDLS, YYNGEE. The germline V and J ends were trimmed by 4 bases and 1 base, with 5 bases remaining between them. CDR3 bases: TGTGCCAGCAGCCCACAGAACACCGGGGAGCTGTTTTTT. It is translated as CASSPQNTGELFF.

Remarks on this clone: Mismatch with germline at one junction end may stem from a read error. This chain joins TRBV4-2 and TRBJ1-1; 10 bases match TRBD1. CDR3 size: 13 residues. Germline loops: CDR1 LGHNA, CDR2 YNFKEQ. Here the CDR3 reads CASSVPGQGRLVF. CDR3 nucleotides: TGTGCCAGCAGCGTTCCGGGACAGGGGAGGTTGGTCTTT.

The CDR3 DNA reads as TGTGCCAGCAGCTGGGGGACAGGGGGCGACACCGGGGAGCTGTTTTTT. As protein: CASSWGTGGDTGELFF. The V call is TRBV7-3, the J call TRBJ2-2; 12 bases are a match to TRBD1. V shed 4 bases and J 3 bases; nucleotides not matched to a gene: 3. Germline V gene sequence: CDR1 SGHTA, CDR2 FQGTGA. The CDR3 totals 16 residues.

The chain has TRBV15 and TRBJ2-5; D is ambiguous. The CDR3 is made up of 14 amino acids. Germline lookup yields CDR1 LNHNV and CDR2 YYDKDF (reference sequence). Deletions cut 0 bases from V and 3 bases from J, with 8 bases between. CDR3 coding DNA: TGTGCCACCAGCAGAGATCCCAGGAAAGAGACCCAGTACTTC. Translated, it gives CATSRDPRKETQYF. The whole variable domain, remainder taken from reference TRBV15 and TRBJ2-5, is DAMVIQNPRYQVTQFGKPVTLSCSQTLNHNVMYWYQQKSSQAPKLLFHYYDKDFNNEADTPDNFQSRRPNTSFCFLDIRSPGLGDTAMYLCATSRDPRKETQYFGPGTRLLVL.

V is TRBV5-1 and J is TRBJ1-6, with a weak D call TRBD1 (5 bases). V was trimmed by 0 bases and J by 8 bases, leaving 15 bases between them. There are 16 residues in the CDR3. Germline CDR1 reads SGHRS; CDR2 reads YFSETQ. CDR3 coding DNA: TGCGCCAGCAGCTTGGCCGTCGGCAGGGCAGATTCACCCCTCCACTTT. It encodes CASSLAVGRADSPLHF. Variable domain in full (rest from reference TRBV5-1 and TRBJ1-6): KAGVTQTPRYLIKTRGQQVTLSCSPISGHRSVSWYQQTPGQGLQFLFEYFSETQRNKGNFPGRFSGRQFSNSRSEMNVSTLELGDSALYLCASSLAVGRADSPLHFGNGTRLTVT.

DNA for the CDR3: TGTGCCATCAGTGAGCGGGGGGGACCAGATACGCAGTATTTT. Translation gives CAISERGGPDTQYF. This sequence joins TRBV10-3 and TRBJ2-3; 8 bases agree with TRBD2. Trimming removed 2 bases from V and 4 bases from J; junction bases left unmatched: 2. The germline V gene encodes CDR1 ENHRY and CDR2 SYGVKD. CDR3 length equals 14 residues.